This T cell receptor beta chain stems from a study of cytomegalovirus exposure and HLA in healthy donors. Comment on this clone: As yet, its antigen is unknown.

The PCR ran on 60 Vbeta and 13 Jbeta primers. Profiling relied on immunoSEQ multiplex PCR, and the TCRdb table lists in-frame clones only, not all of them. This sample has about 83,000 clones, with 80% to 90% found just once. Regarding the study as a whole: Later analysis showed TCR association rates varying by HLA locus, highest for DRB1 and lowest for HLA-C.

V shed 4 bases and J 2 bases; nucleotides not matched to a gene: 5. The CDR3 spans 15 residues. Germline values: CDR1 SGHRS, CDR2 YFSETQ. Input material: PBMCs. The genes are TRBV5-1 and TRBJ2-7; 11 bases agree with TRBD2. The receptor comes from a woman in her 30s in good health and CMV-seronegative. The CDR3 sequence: CASSRLTSGAYEQYF. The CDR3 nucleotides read TGCGCCAGCAGCCGCCTGACTAGCGGGGCCTACGAGCAGTACTTC.